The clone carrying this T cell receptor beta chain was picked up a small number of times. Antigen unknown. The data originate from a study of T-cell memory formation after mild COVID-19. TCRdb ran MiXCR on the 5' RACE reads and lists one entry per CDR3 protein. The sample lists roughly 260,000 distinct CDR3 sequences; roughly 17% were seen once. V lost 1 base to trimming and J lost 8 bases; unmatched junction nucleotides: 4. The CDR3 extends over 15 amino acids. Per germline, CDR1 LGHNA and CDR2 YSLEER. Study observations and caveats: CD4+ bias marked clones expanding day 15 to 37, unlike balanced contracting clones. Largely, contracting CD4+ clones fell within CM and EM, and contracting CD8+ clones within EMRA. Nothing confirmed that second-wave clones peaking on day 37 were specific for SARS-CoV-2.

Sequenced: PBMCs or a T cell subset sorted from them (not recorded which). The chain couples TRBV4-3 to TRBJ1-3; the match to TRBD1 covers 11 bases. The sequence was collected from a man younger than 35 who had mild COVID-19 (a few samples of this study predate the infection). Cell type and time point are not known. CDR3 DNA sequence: TGCGCCAGCAGCCAAGGGACAGGGGGCCGGGACACCATATATTTT. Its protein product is CASSQGTGGRDTIYF.